A single sample gave rise to the 6 T cell receptor beta chains below, sequenced in a study of cytomegalovirus exposure and HLA in healthy donors. PCR was performed using 60 Vbeta and 13 Jbeta primers. TCRdb's table, derived via immunoSEQ multiplex PCR, lists solely in-frame clones and lacks some. This sample has 150,000 to 200,000 clones; about 82% occur once, and the top ten carry 2.4%. Sequenced material: PBMCs. The source is a male donor in good health and CMV-seronegative.

The chain employs TRBV11-2 and TRBJ2-7; 12 bases line up with TRBD2. CDR3 length: 15 residues. Germline V lookup: CDR1 SGHAT, CDR2 FQNNGV. J gave up 1 base and V 5 bases, and 3 bases lay outside the gene matches. The CDR3 sequence: CASSHGLAGSYEQYF. The CDR3 region has the DNA TGTGCCAGCAGCCATGGACTAGCGGGGTCCTACGAGCAGTACTTC.

V gene TRBV28 combines with J gene TRBJ2-7; 10 bases match TRBD1. J was trimmed by 2 bases and V by 2 bases; bases with no gene match: 3. This CDR3 spans 15 amino acids. The V gene's germline CDR1 is MDHEN and CDR2 SYDVKM. The CDR3 sequence is CASSLTGTGAYEQYF. CDR3 in DNA: TGTGCCAGCAGTTTAACCGGGACAGGGGCCTACGAGCAGTACTTC. Full variable domain (remainder filled in from reference TRBV28 and TRBJ2-7): DVKVTQSSRYLVKRTGEKVFLECVQDMDHENMFWYRQDPGLGLRLIYFSYDVKMKEKGDIPEGYSVSREKKERFSLILESASTNQTSMYLCASSLTGTGAYEQYFGPGTRLTVT.

In DNA form, the CDR3 reads TGTGCCAGCTCACCGGTTCAGGGGGCGCGGACTAATGAAAAACTGTTTTTT. Its translation: CASSPVQGARTNEKLFF. The J gene is TRBJ1-4, the V gene TRBV18; TRBD1 agrees at 8 bases. The junction had 8 bases not matched to a gene; V was cut back by 3 bases and J by 2 bases. CDR1 and CDR2 (germline): KGHSH, LQKENI. This CDR3 region has 17 residues.

The chain carries TRBV6-5 and TRBJ1-1; 7 nucleotides line up with TRBD1. Losses at the gene ends were 7 bases for V and 1 base for J; bases not matched to a gene: 9. The germline gives CDR1 MNHEY, CDR2 SVGAGI. The CDR3 extends over 15 amino acids. The CDR3 DNA sequence: TGTGCCAGCAAACGGTCCGGACAGGCGAACACTGAAGCTTTCTTT. This encodes CASKRSGQANTEAFF.

V usage is TRBV10-1 and J usage is TRBJ1-2, with TRBD1 identical over 7 bases. The V and J ends lost 3 bases and 3 bases, in that order; junction bases with no gene match: 7. The CDR3 totals 15 residues. Germline V lookup: CDR1 WNHNN, CDR2 SYGVQD (reference sequence). CDR3 loop: CASSEAYRGYYGYTF. In DNA form, the CDR3 reads TGCGCCAGCAGTGAAGCGTACAGGGGTTACTATGGCTACACCTTC.

The CDR3 bases are TGTGCCAGCAGTTCCGTGACAGTCAGCACAGATACGCAGTATTTT. This encodes CASSSVTVSTDTQYF. This chain uses TRBV2 with TRBJ2-3; possibly TRBD1 for D (5 bases). Trimming removed 5 bases at V and 0 bases at J, with 12 bases between. This CDR3 region has 15 residues. Germline values: CDR1 SNHLY, CDR2 FYNNEI.